Presented here are 25 T cell receptor beta chains from one specimen sequenced in a study of T cell changes during pregnancy in multiple sclerosis (dated by TCRdb to 2018 to 2020). The library was built by means of the immunoSEQ multiplex PCR assay. TCRdb provides this immuneACCESS table in a form limited to in-frame rearrangements. Some clones are lacking; in checked studies, under half of them reflect an unresolved V gene, and why the rest are absent is not known. This sample holds approximately 40,000 clones; 88% were observed only once. The ten largest make up around 0.62% of the sample. The source was CD4+ T cells from peripheral blood mononuclear cells, collected in the first trimester of pregnancy. These receptors were collected from a female donor with multiple sclerosis, enrolled in a pregnancy study.

The chain has TRBV5-1 and TRBJ2-2; 7 nucleotides match TRBD2. The germline gives CDR1 SGHRS, CDR2 YFSETQ. There are 14 residues in the CDR3. Trimming cost V 3 bases and J 6 bases; bases outside gene matches: 5. CDR3 sequence: CASSWRGSAGELFF. As DNA, the CDR3 is TGCGCCAGCAGCTGGCGGGGGTCCGCCGGGGAGCTGTTTTTT.

The gene calls are TRBV7-3 and TRBJ2-5, with D possibly matching TRBD2 (5 bases). Germline CDR1 SGHTA, CDR2 FQGTGA. CDR3 length: 14 amino acids. V lost 5 bases, J lost 4 bases, and 14 bases lay in between. The DNA for the CDR3 is TGTGCCAGCAGCCCCGACGGGGTCCCAGAGACCCAGTACTTC. Protein sequence: CASSPDGVPETQYF. Full variable domain (missing parts from reference TRBV7-3 and TRBJ2-5): GAGVSQTPSNKVTEKGKYVELRCDPISGHTALYWYRQSLGQGPEFLIYFQGTGAADDSGLPNDRFFAVRPEGSVSTLKIQRTERGDSAVYLCASSPDGVPETQYFGPGTRLLVL.

The V gene is TRBV21-1, the J gene TRBJ1-5; no check of the table's D call, TRBD1, against the DNA was made. TRBV21-1 is tagged as a pseudogene. This CDR3 comprises 15 residues. DNA of the CDR3: TGTGCCAGTGGACAGGGGAATTATAGCAATCAGCCCCAGCATTTT. It specifies CASGQGNYSNQPQHF.

The chain joins TRBV6-5 to TRBJ1-2, with D possibly TRBD1 on 6 matching bases. With 5 bases removed from V and 4 bases from J, the gap between germline ends came to 14 bases. Germline CDR1 is MNHEY and CDR2 is SVGAGI. The CDR3 loop spans 14 amino acids. The chain's CDR3 is CASSTPGQIYGYTF. The CDR3, as DNA: TGTGCCAGCAGTACCCCCGGACAGATCTATGGCTACACCTTC.

The rearrangement uses TRBV5-1 and TRBJ2-5, with TRBD2 matching over 8 bases. The V segment lost 4 bases and the J segment 5 bases; nucleotides outside the gene matches: 10. This CDR3 has 15 residues. CDR1 is SGHRS, CDR2 YFSETQ, per germline. The CDR3 loop reads CASSRSSGDGETQYF. The CDR3 DNA reads TGCGCCAGCAGCAGGAGTAGCGGGGATGGGGAGACCCAGTACTTC. The entire variable domain, with the rest obtained from reference TRBV5-1 and TRBJ2-5, is as follows: KAGVTQTPRYLIKTRGQQVTLSCSPISGHRSVSWYQQTPGQGLQFLFEYFSETQRNKGNFPGRFSGRQFSNSRSEMNVSTLELGDSALYLCASSRSSGDGETQYFGPGTRLLVL.

The chain carries TRBV7-2 and TRBJ2-4; D is perhaps TRBD2 (6 bases). CDR1 and CDR2 (germline): SGHTA, FQGNSA. CDR3 length equals 14 residues. The V and J ends lost 7 bases and 5 bases respectively, with 15 bases between them. CDR3 in DNA: TGTGCCAGCACCCTAGGCGGGAACCAAAACATTCAGTACTTC. This codes for CASTLGGNQNIQYF.

The chain recombines TRBV4-2 with TRBJ2-3; the match to TRBD2 covers 10 bases. This CDR3 comprises 14 residues. Trimming took 4 bases from V and 5 from J; bases not matched to a gene: 3. CDR1 and CDR2 (germline): LGHNA, YNFKEQ. The CDR3 loop reads CASSPRTSGDTQYF. The CDR3 DNA reads as TGTGCCAGCAGCCCGAGGACTAGCGGAGATACGCAGTATTTT.

This clone occurred a few times. V usage is TRBV28 and J usage is TRBJ1-1, with D hard to call. The V and J ends lost 5 bases and 5 bases respectively, with 18 bases between them. CDR1 and CDR2 (germline): MDHEN, SYDVKM. There are 15 residues in the CDR3. This CDR3 reads CASSMRSDPRTEAFF. As DNA, the CDR3 is TGTGCCAGCAGTATGCGAAGCGACCCGAGGACTGAAGCTTTCTTT.

J is TRBJ2-1 and V is TRBV5-4; TRBD1 is a possible D gene (9 bases). V dropped 3 bases and J dropped 2 bases, with 27 bases sitting between them. The CDR3 is made up of 20 amino acids. CDR1 SGHNT and CDR2 YYREEE come from the germline V gene (reference sequence). CDR3 in amino acids: CASSSDRGVISGGTYNEQFF. CDR3 DNA: TGTGCCAGCAGCTCGGACAGGGGCGTTATCAGCGGGGGCACCTACAATGAGCAGTTCTTC.

The chain is built from TRBV10-3 and TRBJ1-1; D gene ambiguous. Germline V gene data show CDR1 as ENHRY and CDR2 as SYGVKD. Trimming removed 4 bases at V and 0 bases at J, with 9 bases between. CDR3 size: 14 residues. The DNA of the CDR3 is TGTGCCATCAGTGGAGGGCCCATGAACACTGAAGCTTTCTTT. This encodes CAISGGPMNTEAFF.

The chain joins TRBV27 to TRBJ1-2; possible D gene TRBD1, 6 bases. With 6 bases removed from V and 7 bases from J, the gap between germline ends came to 21 bases. The CDR3 is 15 residues long. Germline values: CDR1 MNHEY, CDR2 SMNVEV (reference sequence). The CDR3 spells CASSSQGHIFPGYTF. CDR3 nucleotide sequence: TGTGCCAGCAGCTCACAGGGACATATATTTCCTGGCTACACCTTC.

The chain uses TRBV14 and TRBJ2-1; 11 bases map to TRBD1. V was clipped by 7 bases and J by 2 bases; unmatched bases: 7. CDR3 length: 16 amino acids. CDR1 SGHDN and CDR2 FVKESK come from the germline V gene. The CDR3 reads CASTDRGRSPYNEQFF. CDR3 nucleotides: TGTGCCAGCACGGACAGGGGGCGGTCACCCTACAATGAGCAGTTCTTC.

This clone was counted only a few times. The chain couples TRBV20-1 to TRBJ2-7, with TRBD1 as a possible D gene (5 bases). V was trimmed by 2 bases and J by 9 bases, leaving 11 bases between them. Per the germline V gene, CDR1 is DFQATT and CDR2 is SNEGSKA (reference sequence). CDR3 length equals 11 residues. This CDR3 reads CSARQGHRQYF. Here the CDR3 DNA reads TGCAGTGCTAGACAGGGTCACAGGCAGTACTTC.

The genes are TRBV5-1 and TRBJ2-1; weak D call: TRBD2 (5 bases). The V end lost 0 bases, the J end lost 8 bases, and 9 bases lay between the germline ends. There are 13 residues in the CDR3. The germline V gene encodes CDR1 SGHRS and CDR2 YFSETQ. The CDR3 region has the DNA TGCGCCAGCAGCTTGGCGCTAGCCGATGAGCAGTTCTTC. It translates to CASSLALADEQFF. The variable domain in full, with the rest retrieved from reference TRBV5-1 and TRBJ2-1, is KAGVTQTPRYLIKTRGQQVTLSCSPISGHRSVSWYQQTPGQGLQFLFEYFSETQRNKGNFPGRFSGRQFSNSRSEMNVSTLELGDSALYLCASSLALADEQFFGPGTRLTVL.

The count of this clone is one. The rearrangement links TRBV6-5 to TRBJ1-1, with D perhaps matching TRBD1 (5 bases). Germline loops: CDR1 MNHEY, CDR2 SVGAGI. The CDR3 runs 15 residues. The germline V and J ends were trimmed by 5 bases and 0 bases, with 13 bases remaining between them. The CDR3 region has the DNA TGTGCCAGCAGTCCAGGGCAATTCATGAACACTGAAGCTTTCTTT. This codes for CASSPGQFMNTEAFF.

The CDR3: CASSTSGGGYEQYF. The CDR3 DNA follows: TGCGCCAGCAGCACGTCAGGGGGTGGTTACGAGCAGTACTTC. The genes are TRBV5-1 and TRBJ2-7, with 7 positions matching TRBD1. This CDR3 is 14 amino acids long. CDR1 and CDR2 from the germline V gene are SGHRS and YFSETQ. The V gene end was trimmed by 4 bases and the J gene end by 4 bases; junction bases not matched to a gene: 8.

This chain joins TRBV6-1 and TRBJ2-1; TRBD2 aligns across 11 bases. V lost 2 bases, J lost 5 bases, and 14 bases stayed unmatched. This CDR3 region has 19 residues. Germline lookup yields CDR1 MNHNS and CDR2 SASEGT. The DNA of the CDR3 is TGTGCCAGCAGTGAAAGGCGGGGGGGACTAGCGGTGGCTAACAATGAGCAGTTCTTC. This gives the protein CASSERRGGLAVANNEQFF.

This clone showed up just once. The chain joins TRBV7-3 to TRBJ2-7; 11 nucleotides line up with TRBD1. The V segment lost 4 bases and the J segment 2 bases; nucleotides outside the gene matches: 4. The V gene's germline CDR1 is SGHTA and CDR2 FQGTGA. This CDR3 has 15 amino acids. The CDR3 reads CASSSGTGGPYEQYF. Written as DNA, the CDR3 is TGTGCCAGCAGCTCGGGGACAGGGGGGCCCTACGAGCAGTACTTC.

The chain has TRBV7-2 and TRBJ2-7; perhaps TRBD1 as D (6 bases). The CDR3 runs to 14 residues. Germline V gene sequence: CDR1 SGHTA, CDR2 FQGNSA. The V end lost 5 bases, the J end lost 6 bases, and 17 bases lay between the germline ends. CDR3 protein: CASSPSYRESEQYF. The CDR3, as DNA: TGTGCCAGCAGCCCCTCATACAGGGAATCCGAGCAGTACTTC.

The rearrangement joins TRBV11-2 to TRBJ1-2, with 7 bases lining up with TRBD1. The CDR3 consists of 12 residues. Per the germline V gene, CDR1 is SGHAT and CDR2 is FQNNGV. Trimming took 6 bases from V and 6 from J; bases not matched to a gene: 4. The CDR3 bases are TGTGCCAGCAGGGGACAGTCCAATGGCTACACCTTC. Its protein is CASRGQSNGYTF.

This clone has just one count. CDR3 amino acids: CASRGGLSTYEQYF. The DNA of the CDR3 is TGCGCCAGCAGGGGGGGTCTCTCCACCTACGAGCAGTACTTC. The V call is TRBV5-1, the J call TRBJ2-7; a possible D gene is TRBD2 (6 bases). V shed 5 bases and J shed 2 bases, with 14 bases lying between them. This CDR3 comprises 14 residues. CDR1 and CDR2 from the germline V gene are SGHRS and YFSETQ.

Only a few counts were recorded for this clone. The chain uses TRBV7-2 and TRBJ1-1; maybe TRBD1 (6 bases). V lost 5 bases, J lost 1 base, and 20 bases lay in between. The CDR3 consists of 17 residues. Germline values: CDR1 SGHTA, CDR2 FQGNSA. CDR3 bases: TGTGCCAGCAGCCGCCCCCATGCGAGAGGGGGGAACACTGAAGCTTTCTTT. The encoded protein is CASSRPHARGGNTEAFF.

The gene calls are TRBV5-4 and TRBJ2-1; TRBD2 matches at 7 bases. With 2 bases clipped from V and 10 bases from J, the junction kept 3 bases outside the gene matches. The CDR3 is made up of 12 amino acids. Germline V gives CDR1 SGHNT, CDR2 YYREEE (reference sequence). The CDR3 bases are TGTGCCAGCAGCTTAAGTAGCGGGGAGCAGTTCTTC. As protein: CASSLSSGEQFF.

This clone was seen only once. The rearrangement links TRBV2 to TRBJ2-1; D unresolved. Trimming left V 8 bases short and J 5 bases short, with 10 bases between. This CDR3 region has 12 residues. Germline loops: CDR1 SNHLY, CDR2 FYNNEI. This CDR3 is CASDTAHNEQFF. CDR3 nucleotide sequence: TGTGCCAGCGACACGGCGCACAATGAGCAGTTCTTC.

J is TRBJ2-7 and V is TRBV7-8, with 7 nucleotides matching TRBD2. CDR1 is SGHVS and CDR2 is FQNEAQ in the germline V gene. CDR3 size: 14 residues. V lost 0 bases, J lost 2 bases, and 1 base stayed unmatched. This CDR3 is CASSLARETYEQYF. DNA for the CDR3: TGTGCCAGCAGCTTAGCGCGGGAGACCTACGAGCAGTACTTC.